The subject of this entry is one TCR beta chain. From germline, CDR1 is MNHEY and CDR2 SVGEGT. V gave up 6 bases and J gave up 3 bases, with 21 bases separating them. CDR3 length: 17 residues. The authors ran a second PCR of about 6 to 11 cycles using a sample-barcoded 5' primer and a J-beta primer mix. TCRdb recomputed calls from the 5' RACE reads with MiXCR, one row per CDR3 protein. Of about 1.8 million distinct CDR3 sequences listed, about 50% were seen once; the top ten hold approximately 2%. These data are taken from a study of blood T cells in healthy people across ages. This sequence originates from a woman between 40 and 50 years old in good health. The sequenced material came from blood. The rearrangement links TRBV6-2 or TRBV6-3 to TRBJ2-1; no clear D. Here the CDR3 reads CASRMDGGLIDYNEQFF. CDR3 in DNA: TGTGCCAGCAGGATGGACGGTGGTCTTATAGACTACAATGAGCAGTTCTTC.